Shown below are 20 T cell receptor beta chains from a single sample sequenced in a study of control samples from healthy donors and cancer patients. Repertoires were generated with immunoSEQ multiplex PCR, while TCRdb's copy carries only in-frame clones and drops some. The sample records roughly 93,000 clones, about 88% being singletons. The sequenced sample was PBMCs. Receptors originate from a woman between 45 and 60 years old with colorectal cancer.

This clone was observed a single time. This chain links TRBV5-1 with TRBJ1-6; tentatively, D is TRBD1 (5 bases). This CDR3 comprises 16 residues. Germline V gene lookup returns CDR1 SGHRS and CDR2 YFSETQ. The germline V and J ends were trimmed by 4 bases and 9 bases, with 20 bases remaining between them. For the CDR3, the DNA is TGCGCCAGCAGCGGCAGAGGGGACCTCGTCGGTTCACCCCTCCACTTT. Protein product: CASSGRGDLVGSPLHF.

This sequence joins TRBV6-2 or TRBV6-3 and TRBJ2-1; D is uncertain. Trimming took off 2 bases at V and 7 bases at J, with 3 bases between the two ends. The CDR3 length is 11 residues. Germline CDR1 reads MNHEY; CDR2 reads SVGEGT. CDR3 amino acids: CASSYGNEQFF. Here the CDR3 DNA reads TGTGCCAGCAGTTACGGAAATGAGCAGTTCTTC.

This chain connects TRBV7-2 to TRBJ1-3; D is unclear. The CDR3 covers 15 residues. The ends were cut back, 3 bases at V and 1 base at J, with 10 bases in the middle. Germline-derived CDR1 and CDR2 are SGHTA and FQGNSA. The CDR3: CASSFGSGSGNTIYF. The CDR3 coding sequence is TGTGCCAGCAGCTTCGGGTCGGGGTCTGGAAACACCATATATTTT.

J is TRBJ1-2 and V is TRBV30; 10 bases fit TRBD1. Germline CDR1 is GTSNPN and CDR2 is SVGIG (reference sequence). CDR3 size: 14 residues. V trimming: 5 bases; J trimming: 4 bases; junction bases outside the gene matches: 7. CDR3 DNA: TGTGCCTGGGATCCGGGGACAGGGGCCTATGGCTACACCTTC. It translates to CAWDPGTGAYGYTF.

J is TRBJ2-6 and V is TRBV11-3; weak D call: TRBD1 (6 bases). The CDR3 is 15 amino acids. V was clipped by 5 bases and J by 1 base, with 9 bases between them. CDR1 is SGHNT and CDR2 is YENEEA in the germline V gene. CDR3 in amino acids: CASSNTGSGANVLTF. For the CDR3, the DNA is TGTGCCAGCAGCAATACAGGGTCTGGGGCCAACGTCCTGACTTTC.

The chain links TRBV4-3 to TRBJ2-3; D gene unclear. This CDR3 contains 17 residues. Germline V gene sequence: CDR1 LGHNA, CDR2 YSLEER. V was cut by 0 bases and J by 6 bases, with 19 bases left in between. CDR3 nucleotide sequence: TGCGCCAGCAGCCAAGAGGGGATGCGGACGGCGCCGGATACGCAGTATTTT. Its translation is CASSQEGMRTAPDTQYF.

This clone was observed once. This chain uses TRBV14 with TRBJ1-4; TRBD1 aligns across 11 bases. CDR3 length: 16 residues. The trim removed 1 base at V and 7 bases at J, leaving 5 bases unmatched. In germline, CDR1 is SGHDN, CDR2 FVKESK. The CDR3 reads CASSQGTGGPREKLFF. In DNA form, the CDR3 reads TGTGCCAGCAGCCAAGGGACAGGGGGCCCTCGTGAAAAACTGTTTTTT.

The table lists this clone with a count of one. The rearrangement uses TRBV30 and TRBJ1-2; D remains unclear. Germline loops: CDR1 GTSNPN, CDR2 SVGIG (reference sequence). The CDR3 has 13 amino acids. With 7 bases removed from V and 0 bases from J, the gap between germline ends came to 12 bases. The chain's CDR3 is CAFYTATNYGYTF. For the CDR3, the DNA is TGTGCCTTTTACACAGCCACTAACTATGGCTACACCTTC.

The V call is TRBV19, the J call TRBJ1-4; D is undetermined. The CDR3 has 11 amino acids. Germline lookup yields CDR1 LNHDA and CDR2 SQIVND (reference sequence). V shed 5 bases and J shed 5 bases, with 3 bases lying between them. This CDR3 is CASSLNEKLFF. Written as DNA, the CDR3 is TGTGCCAGTAGTTTAAATGAAAAACTGTTTTTT.

The chain is built from TRBV5-1 and TRBJ2-5, with a possible D match to TRBD1 (6 bases). Trimming cost V 7 bases and J 0 bases, with 16 bases left between them. This CDR3 has 15 residues. The germline V gene encodes CDR1 SGHRS and CDR2 YFSETQ. CDR3: CASAGTIGYQETQYF. Here the CDR3 DNA reads TGCGCCAGCGCTGGGACAATAGGCTACCAAGAGACCCAGTACTTC.

The V gene is TRBV6-5, the J gene TRBJ1-1; D not certain. The V and J ends lost 0 bases and 7 bases respectively, with 9 bases between them. This CDR3 comprises 13 residues. Germline CDR1 reads MNHEY; CDR2 reads SVGAGI. The DNA for the CDR3 is TGTGCCAGCAGTTACTCGGAAGGACTTGAAGCTTTCTTT. Translated, it gives CASSYSEGLEAFF.

This clone was seen once. The chain recombines TRBV6-2 or TRBV6-3 with TRBJ1-1; 7 bases map to TRBD1. Trimming at V came to 1 base and at J to 4 bases, leaving 6 bases not matched to a gene. The CDR3 is 15 residues long. Germline CDR1 and CDR2: MNHEY and SVGEGT. The CDR3 loop reads CASSYYRGPGTEAFF. In DNA form, the CDR3 reads TGTGCCAGCAGTTACTATAGGGGGCCAGGCACTGAAGCTTTCTTT.

The gene calls are TRBV19 and TRBJ1-6; the D gene is possibly TRBD1 (6 bases). Trimming stripped 4 bases from V and 0 bases from J, with 10 bases between. This CDR3 is 16 amino acids long. Germline CDR1 LNHDA, CDR2 SQIVND (reference sequence). The CDR3 region is CASSNEGGSYNSPLHF. As DNA, the CDR3 is TGTGCCAGTAGTAATGAGGGGGGCTCCTATAATTCACCCCTCCACTTT.

This clone appeared a single time. V usage is TRBV7-2 and J usage is TRBJ1-5; D call uncertain. The CDR3 has 15 residues. Germline assignment: CDR1 SGHTA and CDR2 FQGNSA. Trimming removed 1 base at V and 4 bases at J, with 11 bases between. The CDR3 DNA follows: TGTGCCAGCAGCTTAGAGGCAGGAAGAAATCAGCCCCAGCATTTT. Translation gives CASSLEAGRNQPQHF.

V usage is TRBV24-1 and J usage is TRBJ1-3; no clear D gene. In germline, CDR1 is KGHDR, CDR2 SFDVKD. The length of the CDR3 is 13 residues. Trimming left V 5 bases short and J 3 bases short, with 7 bases between. CDR3 protein: CATSGPDGNTIYF. The CDR3 nucleotides read TGTGCCACCAGTGGACCAGATGGAAACACCATATATTTT.

V and J are TRBV6-5 and TRBJ1-1; D gene unclear. The CDR3 length is 14 residues. Trimming removed 2 bases at V and 4 bases at J, with 11 bases between. Germline V gives CDR1 MNHEY, CDR2 SVGAGI. This chain's CDR3 is CASSYLVDSTEAFF. The CDR3 coding sequence is TGTGCCAGCAGTTACCTAGTGGATAGCACTGAAGCTTTCTTT.

The chain is built from TRBV5-1 and TRBJ1-6, with D tentatively TRBD1 (6 bases). V gave up 2 bases and J gave up 7 bases, with 10 bases separating them. From germline, CDR1 is SGHRS and CDR2 YFSETQ. The CDR3 consists of 14 residues. The CDR3 loop reads CASSFGQGNSPLHF. The CDR3 DNA sequence: TGCGCCAGCAGCTTTGGTCAGGGGAATTCACCCCTCCACTTT.

The genes are TRBV7-3 and TRBJ2-2; a weak D match, TRBD2 (6 bases). Trimming stripped 3 bases from V and 7 bases from J, with 15 bases between. Germline values: CDR1 SGHTA, CDR2 FQGTGA. There are 15 residues in the CDR3. CDR3 DNA sequence: TGTGCCAGCAGCTTTGGAGGGACTGCGCGCGGGGAGCTGTTTTTT. It codes for CASSFGGTARGELFF.

The chain combines TRBV6-2 or TRBV6-3 with TRBJ2-7; perhaps TRBD2 as D (6 bases). This CDR3 region has 16 residues. Germline CDR1 and CDR2: MNHEY and SVGEGT. CDR3 residues: CAGSYSEGLSSYEQYV. The DNA for the CDR3 is TGTGCCGGCAGTTACTCGGAGGGCCTGAGCTCCTACGAGCAGTACGTC.

This chain links TRBV24-1 with TRBJ2-6; D may be TRBD1 (5 bases). The length of the CDR3 is 14 residues. Deletions cut 7 bases from V and 1 base from J, with 7 bases between. In germline, CDR1 is KGHDR, CDR2 SFDVKD. CDR3 coding DNA: TGTGCCACCAGAGACAGTTCTGGGGCCAACGTCCTGACTTTC. Translation: CATRDSSGANVLTF.